Listed here are 21 T cell receptor beta chains from one sample, sequenced in a study of T-cell memory formation after mild COVID-19. MiXCR, applied by TCRdb to the 5' RACE reads, yields one record per CDR3 protein. Counted here are approximately 290,000 distinct CDR3 sequences, approximately 16% occurring once; the ten biggest clones make up roughly 22%. Sequencing used PBMCs or a T cell subset sorted from them (not recorded which). Receptors originate from a man between 18 and 29 years old who had mild COVID-19 (a few samples of this study predate the infection). Cell type and time point are not known.

This chain connects TRBV7-9 to TRBJ2-1; TRBD1 aligns across 7 bases. Germline V gene lookup returns CDR1 SEHNR and CDR2 FQNEAQ (reference sequence). The V and J ends lost 5 bases and 8 bases, in that order; junction bases with no gene match: 6. The CDR3 is made up of 13 amino acids. The CDR3 sequence: CASSHPTGYEQFF. For the CDR3, the DNA is TGTGCCAGCAGCCACCCGACAGGGTATGAGCAGTTCTTC.

In this sample, this clonotype turned up a few times. V is TRBV7-2 and J is TRBJ2-5, with D possibly being TRBD2 (6 bases). Germline CDR1 is SGHTA and CDR2 is FQGNSA. The CDR3 totals 13 residues. Between the trimmed V and J ends, which lost 5 bases and 4 bases, there was a span of 11 bases. DNA of the CDR3: TGTGCCAGCAGCATCCGGAGGGCAGAGACCCAGTACTTC. This encodes CASSIRRAETQYF.

The CDR3 DNA reads TGTGCCAGCAGTGGCGATCAGAGGACGGAGCTGTTTTTT. This encodes CASSGDQRTELFF. This sequence joins TRBV6-1 and TRBJ2-2, with D unclear. Trimming shortened V by 4 bases and J by 10 bases, and 13 bases separated the two germline ends. The length of the CDR3 is 13 residues. Per germline, CDR1 MNHNS and CDR2 SASEGT.

The chain uses TRBV28 and TRBJ2-7; D perhaps matches TRBD1 (6 bases). Germline values: CDR1 MDHEN, CDR2 SYDVKM. The CDR3 extends over 14 amino acids. V was shortened by 8 bases and J by 3 bases, with 17 bases between the two germline ends. The chain's CDR3 is CASGGWGLNYEQYV. The DNA of the CDR3 is TGTGCCAGCGGCGGTTGGGGGCTGAACTACGAGCAGTACGTC.

In its sample, this clonotype was seen a few times. V gene TRBV28 combines with J gene TRBJ2-3, with TRBD2 matching over 11 bases. Germline V gene sequence: CDR1 MDHEN, CDR2 SYDVKM. V trimming: 8 bases; J trimming: 4 bases; junction bases outside the gene matches: 5. This CDR3 comprises 14 residues. CDR3 in amino acids: CASGSGGAADTQYF. The CDR3 bases are TGTGCCAGCGGTAGCGGGGGGGCAGCAGATACGCAGTATTTT.

Worth noting for this clonotype: One base away lies a much larger clone, so this may be a sequencing read error. The chain joins TRBV5-6 to TRBJ1-1; D may be TRBD1 (6 bases). Germline loops: CDR1 SGHDT, CDR2 YYEEEE. CDR3 length: 13 amino acids. V was trimmed by 5 bases and J by 1 base, leaving 9 bases between them. CDR3 protein: CASRPGQNTEAFF. CDR3 nucleotide sequence: TGTGCCAGCAGGCCGGGACAGAACACTGAAGCTTTCTTT.

This chain connects TRBV7-9 to TRBJ2-6, with a weak D call TRBD1 (6 bases). The V end was cut by 5 bases, the J end by 1 base, with 12 bases between. Germline V lookup: CDR1 SEHNR, CDR2 FQNEAQ (reference sequence). There are 16 residues in the CDR3. Here the CDR3 DNA reads TGTGCCAGCAGCCTCCTGACAGGATCTGGGGCCAACGTCCTGACTTTC. It codes for CASSLLTGSGANVLTF. Full variable domain (missing parts from reference TRBV7-9 and TRBJ2-6): DTGVSQNPRHKITKRGQNVTFRCDPISEHNRLYWYRQTLGQGPEFLTYFQNEAQLEKSRLLSDRFSAERPKGSFSTLEIQRTEQGDSAMYLCASSLLTGSGANVLTFGAGSRLTVL.

The rearrangement joins TRBV5-1 to TRBJ1-1, with D perhaps matching TRBD1 (5 bases). Germline lookup yields CDR1 SGHRS and CDR2 YFSETQ. This CDR3 is 16 amino acids long. V lost 2 bases and J 4 bases, leaving 18 bases between the germline ends. In nucleotides, the CDR3 is TGCGCCAGCAGCTTAAACCCCACGGGGGGTGGCACTGAAGCTTTCTTT. The encoded protein is CASSLNPTGGGTEAFF.

There are a few counts of this clonotype. The chain carries TRBV7-2 and TRBJ1-1, with D uncertain. The V gene's germline CDR1 is SGHTA and CDR2 FQGNSA. The CDR3 totals 15 residues. The V end was cut by 3 bases, the J end by 4 bases, with 15 bases between. The CDR3: CASSFNGVSSTEAFF. The CDR3 DNA reads TGTGCCAGCAGCTTTAACGGGGTTTCCTCCACTGAAGCTTTCTTT.

This clonotype appeared a few times. The chain carries TRBV4-1 and TRBJ2-3; D is undetermined. Germline-derived CDR1 and CDR2 are MGHRA and YSYEKL. The V end was cut by 1 base, the J end by 6 bases, with 11 bases between. The CDR3 is made up of 14 amino acids. CDR3 protein: CASSQGREEDTQYF. CDR3 DNA sequence: TGCGCCAGCAGCCAAGGGCGAGAAGAGGATACGCAGTATTTT.

This clonotype was detected only a few times. The chain has TRBV21-1 and TRBJ2-7; TRBD1 is the table's D call, not checked against the DNA. TRBV21-1 is deemed a pseudogene. This CDR3 region has 14 residues. CDR3 region: CASSKALGGYEQYV. Here the CDR3 DNA reads TGTGCCAGCAGCAAAGCGCTAGGGGGCTACGAGCAGTACGTC.

This clonotype was counted between two and nine times. The chain uses TRBV29-1 and TRBJ1-5; D is undetermined. V was trimmed by 8 bases and J by 6 bases, leaving 17 bases between them. The CDR3 contains 13 residues. Germline values: CDR1 SQVTM, CDR2 ANQGSEA. The CDR3 DNA reads as TGCAGCTCGGGCGAGCTCCGGGGTCAGCCCCAGCATTTT. Its protein is CSSGELRGQPQHF.

About this clonotype itself: A much larger clonotype is one base distant, so this may be a read error. V usage is TRBV20-1 and J usage is TRBJ1-2; D uncertain. CDR3 length equals 12 residues. Germline V gene sequence: CDR1 DFQATT, CDR2 SNEGSKA (reference sequence). DNA for the CDR3: TGCAGTGATAGAGAGAACCGTTATGGCTACACCTTC. Amino acid sequence: CSDRENRYGYTF.

The gene calls are TRBV9 and TRBJ1-2; D is ambiguous. The germline gives CDR1 SGDLS, CDR2 YYNGEE. The CDR3 is 14 residues long. Trimming cost V 1 base and J 8 bases, with 15 bases left between them. The CDR3 loop is CASSVRTDPMGYTF. CDR3 bases: TGTGCCAGCAGCGTACGCACGGATCCCATGGGCTACACCTTC.

The rearrangement links TRBV12-3 or TRBV12-4 to TRBJ2-1; D possibly corresponds to TRBD1 (5 bases). This CDR3 is built from 15 residues. With 3 bases removed from V and 3 bases from J, the gap between germline ends came to 12 bases. CDR3 in DNA: TGTGCCAGCAGTTTCCTGGCGACAGACTACAATGAGCAGTTCTTC. Its protein is CASSFLATDYNEQFF.

This clonotype was observed once. The chain has TRBV5-1 and TRBJ2-1, with 11 bases that match TRBD2. In germline, CDR1 is SGHRS, CDR2 YFSETQ. V shed 0 bases, J shed 8 bases, and the junction held 7 bases outside the gene matches. This CDR3 has 16 residues. This CDR3 reads CASSLARLAGGHEQFF. The CDR3 DNA reads as TGCGCCAGCAGCTTGGCCCGGCTAGCGGGGGGCCATGAGCAGTTCTTC. Based on the CDR3 plus reference TRBV5-1 and TRBJ2-1, the full variable domain is KAGVTQTPRYLIKTRGQQVTLSCSPISGHRSVSWYQQTPGQGLQFLFEYFSETQRNKGNFPGRFSGRQFSNSRSEMNVSTLELGDSALYLCASSLARLAGGHEQFFGPGTRLTVL.

The chain is built from TRBV18 and TRBJ2-7, with D possibly TRBD2 on 5 matching bases. Per germline, CDR1 KGHSH and CDR2 LQKENI. V shed 2 bases and J shed 5 bases, with 7 bases lying between them. The CDR3 contains 12 residues. The CDR3 nucleotides read TGTGCCAGCTCACCATCCGGGGACGAGCAGTACGTC. Translating it yields CASSPSGDEQYV.

Only a few counts were recorded for this clonotype. The V and J genes are TRBV12-3 or TRBV12-4 and TRBJ1-1; D not certain. This CDR3 has 15 amino acids. V lost 7 bases to trimming and J lost 3 bases, with 18 bases between them. The CDR3 DNA is TGTGCCAGCATCAGGCCCAGCGAGACTTACACTGAAGCTTTCTTT. This translates into CASIRPSETYTEAFF.

The chain is built from TRBV11-3 and TRBJ2-1; D is unresolved. Between the trimmed V and J ends, which lost 5 bases and 10 bases, there was a span of 15 bases. CDR3 length: 13 amino acids. Per the germline V gene, CDR1 is SGHNT and CDR2 is YENEEA. CDR3 region: CASSGRTSREQFF. The CDR3, as DNA: TGTGCCAGCAGCGGCCGAACTTCCCGGGAGCAGTTCTTC.

This clonotype appeared a few times. V is TRBV6-1 and J is TRBJ2-2, with D maybe TRBD1 (6 bases). Trimming left V 10 bases short and J 1 base short, with 13 bases between. The CDR3 runs 14 residues. CDR1 and CDR2 from the germline V gene are MNHNS and SASEGT. CDR3 sequence: CAIQGNGNTGELFF. The CDR3 DNA sequence: TGTGCCATACAGGGAAATGGGAACACCGGGGAGCTGTTTTTT.

This rearrangement joins TRBV7-2 to TRBJ1-2, with a weak D call TRBD1 (5 bases). V lost 5 bases to trimming and J lost 8 bases, with 15 bases between them. The CDR3 covers 13 residues. The germline CDR1 and CDR2 sequences are SGHTA and FQGNSA. This chain's CDR3 is CASSAGPMGGYTF. In nucleotides, the CDR3 is TGTGCCAGCAGCGCGGGGCCTATGGGCGGCTACACCTTC.